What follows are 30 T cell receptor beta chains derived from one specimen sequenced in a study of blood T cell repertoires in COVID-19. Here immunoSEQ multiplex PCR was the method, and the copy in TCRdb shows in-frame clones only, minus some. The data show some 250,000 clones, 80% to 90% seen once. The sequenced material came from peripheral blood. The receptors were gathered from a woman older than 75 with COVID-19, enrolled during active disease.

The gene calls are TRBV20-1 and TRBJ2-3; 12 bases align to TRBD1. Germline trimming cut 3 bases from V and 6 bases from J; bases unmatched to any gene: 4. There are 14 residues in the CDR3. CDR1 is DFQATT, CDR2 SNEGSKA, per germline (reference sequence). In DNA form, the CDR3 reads TGCAGTGCTAGTCCCGGGACAGGGGGCGATACGCAGTATTTT. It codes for CSASPGTGGDTQYF.

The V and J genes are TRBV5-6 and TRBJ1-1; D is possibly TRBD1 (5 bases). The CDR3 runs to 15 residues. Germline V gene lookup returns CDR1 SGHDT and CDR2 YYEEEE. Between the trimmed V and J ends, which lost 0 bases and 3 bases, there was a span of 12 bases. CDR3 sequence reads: CASSLDRMRYTEAFF. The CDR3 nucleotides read TGTGCCAGCAGCTTGGACAGGATGAGATACACTGAAGCTTTCTTT.

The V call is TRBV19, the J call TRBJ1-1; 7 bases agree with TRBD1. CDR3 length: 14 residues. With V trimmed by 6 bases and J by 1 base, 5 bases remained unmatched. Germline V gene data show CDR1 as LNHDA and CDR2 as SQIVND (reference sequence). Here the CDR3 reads CASRRQGSNTEAFF. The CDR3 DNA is TGTGCCAGTAGACGACAGGGTTCGAACACTGAAGCTTTCTTT.

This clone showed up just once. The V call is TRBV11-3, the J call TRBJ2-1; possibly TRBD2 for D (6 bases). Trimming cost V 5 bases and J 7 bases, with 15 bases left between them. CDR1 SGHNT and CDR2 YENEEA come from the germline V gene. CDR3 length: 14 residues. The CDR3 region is CASSPPGLPNEQFF. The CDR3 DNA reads TGTGCCAGCAGCCCCCCGGGACTCCCTAATGAGCAGTTCTTC.

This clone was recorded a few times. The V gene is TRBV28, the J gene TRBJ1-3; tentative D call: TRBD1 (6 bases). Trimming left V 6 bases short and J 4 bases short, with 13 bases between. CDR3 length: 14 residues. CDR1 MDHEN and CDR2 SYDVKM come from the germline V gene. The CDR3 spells CASRDAGGGNTIYF. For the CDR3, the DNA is TGTGCCAGCAGAGATGCGGGGGGCGGAAACACCATATATTTT.

The CDR3 nucleotides are TGTGCCTGGAGCCGAGGAGGGGTACCCGGGGAGCTGTTTTTT. This codes for CAWSRGGVPGELFF. V usage is TRBV30 and J usage is TRBJ2-2; perhaps TRBD2 as D (6 bases). V was pared by 3 bases and J by 6 bases, with 14 bases between. This CDR3 is 14 amino acids long. The germline V gene has CDR1 GTSNPN and CDR2 SVGIG (reference sequence). The full variable domain, with the rest looked up from reference TRBV30 and TRBJ2-2, is SQTIHQWPATLVQPVGSPLSLECTVEGTSNPNLYWYRQAAGRGLQLLFYSVGIGQISSEVPQNLSASRPQDRQFILSSKKLLLSDSGFYLCAWSRGGVPGELFFGEGSRLTVL.

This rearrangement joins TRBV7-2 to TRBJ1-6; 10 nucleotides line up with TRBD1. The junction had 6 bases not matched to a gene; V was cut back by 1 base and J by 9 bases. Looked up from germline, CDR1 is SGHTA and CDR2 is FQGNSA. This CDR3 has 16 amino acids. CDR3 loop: CASSLVPGTGVSPLHF. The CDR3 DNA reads TGTGCCAGCAGCTTAGTTCCCGGGACAGGGGTTTCACCCCTCCACTTT. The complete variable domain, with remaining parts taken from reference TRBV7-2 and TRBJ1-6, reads GAGVSQSPSNKVTEKGKDVELRCDPISGHTALYWYRQSLGQGLEFLIYFQGNSAPDKSGLPSDRFSAERTGGSVSTLTIQRTQQEDSAVYLCASSLVPGTGVSPLHFGNGTRLTVT.

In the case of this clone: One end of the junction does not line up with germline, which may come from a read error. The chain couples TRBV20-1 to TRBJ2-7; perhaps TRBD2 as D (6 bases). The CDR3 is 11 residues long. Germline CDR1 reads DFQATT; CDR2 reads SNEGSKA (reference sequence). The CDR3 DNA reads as TGCAGTGCGGGGAGGTCCTACGCGCAGTACTTC. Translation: CSAGRSYAQYF.

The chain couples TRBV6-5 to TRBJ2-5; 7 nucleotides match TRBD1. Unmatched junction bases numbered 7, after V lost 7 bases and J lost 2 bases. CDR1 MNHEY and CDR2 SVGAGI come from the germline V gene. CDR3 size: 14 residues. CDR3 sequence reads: CASNRAGGQETQYF. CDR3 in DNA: TGTGCCAGCAATCGGGCAGGGGGTCAAGAGACCCAGTACTTC.

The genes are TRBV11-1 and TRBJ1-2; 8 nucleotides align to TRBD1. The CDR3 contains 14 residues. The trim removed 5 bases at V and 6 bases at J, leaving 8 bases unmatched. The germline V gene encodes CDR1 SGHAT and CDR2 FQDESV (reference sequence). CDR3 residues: CASSPRDRRDGYTF. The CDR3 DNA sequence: TGTGCCAGCAGCCCGCGGGACAGGAGAGATGGCTACACCTTC. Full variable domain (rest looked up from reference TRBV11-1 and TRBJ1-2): EAEVAQSPRYKITEKSQAVAFWCDPISGHATLYWYRQILGQGPELLVQFQDESVVDDSQLPKDRFSAERLKGVDSTLKIQPAELGDSAMYLCASSPRDRRDGYTFGSGTRLTVV.

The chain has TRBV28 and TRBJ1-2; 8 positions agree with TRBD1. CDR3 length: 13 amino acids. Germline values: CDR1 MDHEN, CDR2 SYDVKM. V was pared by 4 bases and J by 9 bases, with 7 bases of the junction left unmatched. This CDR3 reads CASSSLTGGSYTF. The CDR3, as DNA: TGTGCCAGCAGTTCCCTTACAGGGGGAAGCTACACCTTC.

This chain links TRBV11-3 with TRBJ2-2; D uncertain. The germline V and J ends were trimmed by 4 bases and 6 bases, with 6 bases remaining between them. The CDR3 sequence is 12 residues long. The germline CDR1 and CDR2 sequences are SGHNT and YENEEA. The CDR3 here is CASSSSPGELFF. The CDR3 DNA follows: TGTGCCAGCAGCTCCTCCCCCGGGGAGCTGTTTTTT.

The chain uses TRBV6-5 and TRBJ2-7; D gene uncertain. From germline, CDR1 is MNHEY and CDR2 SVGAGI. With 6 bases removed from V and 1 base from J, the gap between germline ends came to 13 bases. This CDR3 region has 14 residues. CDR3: CASRRIAVSYEQYF. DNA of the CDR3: TGTGCCAGCAGGAGGATCGCCGTTTCCTACGAGCAGTACTTC.

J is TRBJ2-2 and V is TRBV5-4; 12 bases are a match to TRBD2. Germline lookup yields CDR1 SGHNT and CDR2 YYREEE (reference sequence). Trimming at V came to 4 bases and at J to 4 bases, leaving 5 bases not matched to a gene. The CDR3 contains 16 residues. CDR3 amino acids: CASSPQGLAGTGELFF. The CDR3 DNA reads TGTGCCAGCAGCCCACAGGGACTAGCGGGCACCGGGGAGCTGTTTTTT.

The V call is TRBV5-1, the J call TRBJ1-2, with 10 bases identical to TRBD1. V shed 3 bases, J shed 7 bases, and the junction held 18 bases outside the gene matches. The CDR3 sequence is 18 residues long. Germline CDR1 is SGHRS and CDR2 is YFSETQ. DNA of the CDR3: TGCGCCAGCAGCTCGTATGGCCCTGAGACAGGGGGCTTCGGTGGCTACACCTTC. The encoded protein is CASSSYGPETGGFGGYTF.

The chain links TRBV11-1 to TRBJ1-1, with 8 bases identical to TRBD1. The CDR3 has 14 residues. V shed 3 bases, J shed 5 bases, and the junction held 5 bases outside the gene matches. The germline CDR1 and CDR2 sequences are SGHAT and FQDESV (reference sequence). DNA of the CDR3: TGTGCCAGCAGCTTCAGGGGGCGTGGGACTGAAGCTTTCTTT. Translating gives CASSFRGRGTEAFF. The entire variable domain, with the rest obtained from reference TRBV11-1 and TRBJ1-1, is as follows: EAEVAQSPRYKITEKSQAVAFWCDPISGHATLYWYRQILGQGPELLVQFQDESVVDDSQLPKDRFSAERLKGVDSTLKIQPAELGDSAMYLCASSFRGRGTEAFFGQGTRLTVV.

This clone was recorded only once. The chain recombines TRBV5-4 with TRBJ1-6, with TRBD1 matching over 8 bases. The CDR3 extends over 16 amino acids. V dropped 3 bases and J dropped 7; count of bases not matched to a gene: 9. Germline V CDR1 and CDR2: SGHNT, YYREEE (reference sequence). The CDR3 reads CASSSPTTGANSPLHF. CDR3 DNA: TGTGCCAGCAGCTCGCCGACGACAGGGGCGAATTCACCCCTCCACTTT.

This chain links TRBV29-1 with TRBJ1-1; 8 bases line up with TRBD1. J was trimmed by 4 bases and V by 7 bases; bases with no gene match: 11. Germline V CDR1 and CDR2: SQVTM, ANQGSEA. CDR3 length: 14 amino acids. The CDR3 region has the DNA TGCAGCGCCTCGGGACAGGCAGTTCCCACTGAAGCTTTCTTT. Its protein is CSASGQAVPTEAFF. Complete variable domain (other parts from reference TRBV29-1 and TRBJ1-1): SAVISQKPSRDICQRGTSLTIQCQVDSQVTMMFWYRQQPGQSLTLIATANQGSEATYESGFVIDKFPISRPNLTFSTLTVSNMSPEDSSIYLCSASGQAVPTEAFFGQGTRLTVV.

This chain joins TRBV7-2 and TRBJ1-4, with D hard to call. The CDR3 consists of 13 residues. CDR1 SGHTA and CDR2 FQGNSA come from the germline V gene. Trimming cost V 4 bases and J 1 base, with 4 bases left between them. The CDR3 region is CASSSRTNEKLFF. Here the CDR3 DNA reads TGTGCCAGCAGCTCCCGAACTAATGAAAAACTGTTTTTT. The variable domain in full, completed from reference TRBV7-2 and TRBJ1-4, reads GAGVSQSPSNKVTEKGKDVELRCDPISGHTALYWYRQSLGQGLEFLIYFQGNSAPDKSGLPSDRFSAERTGGSVSTLTIQRTQQEDSAVYLCASSSRTNEKLFFGSGTQLSVL.

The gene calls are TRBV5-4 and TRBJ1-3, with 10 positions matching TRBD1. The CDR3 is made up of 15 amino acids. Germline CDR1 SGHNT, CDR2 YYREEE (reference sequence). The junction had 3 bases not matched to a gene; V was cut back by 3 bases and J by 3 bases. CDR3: CASSSRTGGGNTIYF. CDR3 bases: TGTGCCAGCAGCTCCCGGACAGGGGGTGGAAACACCATATATTTT. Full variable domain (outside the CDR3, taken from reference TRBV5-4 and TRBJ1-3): ETGVTQSPTHLIKTRGQQVTLRCSSQSGHNTVSWYQQALGQGPQFIFQYYREEENGRGNFPPRFSGLQFPNYSSELNVNALELDDSALYLCASSSRTGGGNTIYFGEGSWLTVV.

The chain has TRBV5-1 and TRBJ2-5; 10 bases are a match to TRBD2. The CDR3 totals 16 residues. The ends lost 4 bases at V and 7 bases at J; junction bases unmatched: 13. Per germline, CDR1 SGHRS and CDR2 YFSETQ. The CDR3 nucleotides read TGCGCCAGCAGCCCTTCTAGCGGGGGCTCAGCGGGGACCCAGTACTTC. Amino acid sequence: CASSPSSGGSAGTQYF.

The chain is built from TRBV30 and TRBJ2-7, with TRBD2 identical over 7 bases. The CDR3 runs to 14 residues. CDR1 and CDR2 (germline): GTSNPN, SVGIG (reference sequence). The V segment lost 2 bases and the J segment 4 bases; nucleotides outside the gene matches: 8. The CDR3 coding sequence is TGTGCCTGGAGTCCGGGCGGGGGTAGGTACGAGCAGTACTTC. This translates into CAWSPGGGRYEQYF.

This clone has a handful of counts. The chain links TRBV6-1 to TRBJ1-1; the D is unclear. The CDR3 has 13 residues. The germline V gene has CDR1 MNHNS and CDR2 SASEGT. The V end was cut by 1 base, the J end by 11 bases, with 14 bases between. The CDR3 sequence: CASSEGGWLKAFF. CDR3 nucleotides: TGTGCCAGCAGTGAAGGCGGGTGGCTCAAGGCTTTCTTT.

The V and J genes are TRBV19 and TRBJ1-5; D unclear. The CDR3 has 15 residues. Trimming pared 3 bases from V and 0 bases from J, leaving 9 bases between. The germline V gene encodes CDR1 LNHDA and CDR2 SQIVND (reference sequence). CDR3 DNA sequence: TGTGCCAGTAGTATCACGGGATATAGCAATCAGCCCCAGCATTTT. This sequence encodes CASSITGYSNQPQHF.

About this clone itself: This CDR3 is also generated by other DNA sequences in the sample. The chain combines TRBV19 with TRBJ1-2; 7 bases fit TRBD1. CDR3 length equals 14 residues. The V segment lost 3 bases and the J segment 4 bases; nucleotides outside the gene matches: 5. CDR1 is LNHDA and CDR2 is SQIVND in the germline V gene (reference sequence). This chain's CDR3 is CASSIGRGTYGYTF. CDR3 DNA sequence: TGTGCCAGTAGTATTGGCAGGGGGACCTATGGCTACACCTTC.

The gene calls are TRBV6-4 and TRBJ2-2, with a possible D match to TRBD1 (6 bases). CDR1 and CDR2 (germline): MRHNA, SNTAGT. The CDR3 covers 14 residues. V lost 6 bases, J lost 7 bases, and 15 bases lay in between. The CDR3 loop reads CASRAQGGGGELFF. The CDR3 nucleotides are TGTGCCAGCAGGGCACAGGGTGGAGGCGGGGAGCTGTTTTTT.

In DNA, the CDR3 is TGTGCCAGCAGCCAAGAAGGAGCCACAGATACGCAGTATTTT. Its protein product is CASSQEGATDTQYF. V is TRBV3-1 (or the pseudogene TRBV3-2) and J is TRBJ2-3; D is ambiguous. Germline V CDR1 and CDR2: LGHDT, YNNKEL (reference sequence). The CDR3 has 14 residues. V gave up 0 bases and J gave up 2 bases, with 6 bases separating them.

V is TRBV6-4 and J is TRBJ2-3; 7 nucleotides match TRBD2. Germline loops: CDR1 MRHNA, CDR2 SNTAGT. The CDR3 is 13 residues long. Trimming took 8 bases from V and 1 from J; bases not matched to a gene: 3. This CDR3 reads CASRAGGTDTQYF. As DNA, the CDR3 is TGTGCCAGCCGGGCGGGGGGCACAGATACGCAGTATTTT.

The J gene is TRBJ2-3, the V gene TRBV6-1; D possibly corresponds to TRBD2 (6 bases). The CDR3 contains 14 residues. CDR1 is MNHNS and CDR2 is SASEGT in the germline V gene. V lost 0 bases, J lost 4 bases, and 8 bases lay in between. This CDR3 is CASSEAAGPDTQYF. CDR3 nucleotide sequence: TGTGCCAGCAGTGAAGCGGCGGGGCCAGATACGCAGTATTTT.

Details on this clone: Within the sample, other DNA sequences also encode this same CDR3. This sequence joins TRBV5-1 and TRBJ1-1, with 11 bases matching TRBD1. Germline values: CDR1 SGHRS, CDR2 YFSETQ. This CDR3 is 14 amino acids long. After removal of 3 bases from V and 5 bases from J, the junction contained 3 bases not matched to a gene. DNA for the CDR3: TGCGCCAGCAGCTCGGGGACAGGGGGAACTGAAGCTTTCTTT. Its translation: CASSSGTGGTEAFF.